This T cell receptor beta chain was profiled in a study of shared clonotypes between healthy human individuals. Sequencing used immunoSEQ multiplex PCR; TCRdb keeps in-frame clones, though not all of them. The sample records 640,000 or so clones, 72% being singletons. Trimming pared 8 bases from V and 7 bases from J, leaving 14 bases between. There are 13 residues in the CDR3. Germline-derived CDR1 and CDR2 are SNHLY and FYNNEI. The specimen was memory CD4+ T cells sorted from blood. Noted subset: CD45RA-negative fraction. The V gene is TRBV2, the J gene TRBJ2-2; the D is unclear. The clonotype comes from a woman aged 25 to 39 in good health. CDR3 amino acids: CASRFSRNGELFF. The DNA of the CDR3 is TGTGCCAGCCGATTTAGTAGGAACGGGGAGCTGTTTTTT.